These 30 T cell receptor beta chains share one sample of origin, sequenced in a study of shared clonotypes between healthy human individuals (dated by TCRdb to the early 2020s). Libraries were built with the immunoSEQ multiplex PCR assay. TCRdb carries this immuneACCESS record with in-frame sequences only. Its versions omit some clonotypes, under half of them owing to an unresolved V gene in the studies checked, with the rest unexplained. In all, the sample holds about 2.4 million clones, and more than 90% of those were seen once. Roughly 0.13% of the sample goes to the ten largest clones. Sequencing was carried out using naive CD4+ T cells sorted from blood. Taken with the paper, the label for cell subset or site translates to: CD45RA+ positively selected. These receptors were obtained from a young man in good health.

On this clone: Other DNA sequences in this sample translate to the same CDR3. The V gene is TRBV27, the J gene TRBJ2-5; D possibly matches TRBD1 or TRBD2 (5 bases each). V lost 5 bases to trimming and J lost 5 bases, with 18 bases between them. The CDR3 contains 15 residues. Germline loops: CDR1 MNHEY, CDR2 SMNVEV (reference sequence). The CDR3 sequence: CASSLSPGTGETQYF. The CDR3 region has the DNA TGTGCCAGCAGTCTTAGCCCGGGGACGGGGGAGACCCAGTACTTC.

The CDR3 nucleotides read TGTGCCAGCAGCTTAAACAACAGGTGGACTAGCGGAAAGCAAGAGACCCAGTACTTC. Translating it yields CASSLNNRWTSGKQETQYF. The chain couples TRBV13 to TRBJ2-5; 10 bases are a match to TRBD2. Germline loops: CDR1 PRHDT, CDR2 FYEKMQ (reference sequence). V lost 2 bases and J lost 2; bases outside the gene matches: 14. This CDR3 spans 19 amino acids.

For this clone: Within the sample, other DNA sequences also encode this same CDR3. The chain uses TRBV5-1 and TRBJ1-3, with D tentatively TRBD1 (5 bases). The CDR3 extends over 14 amino acids. Per the germline V gene, CDR1 is SGHRS and CDR2 is YFSETQ. V was shortened by 4 bases and J by 1 base, with 9 bases between the two germline ends. The CDR3 DNA reads as TGCGCCAGCAGCCTAGGGACGTCTGGAAACACCATATATTTT. Its translation: CASSLGTSGNTIYF.

The DNA for the CDR3 is TGTGCCAGTAGTATGCGTGGCCGAACCTACGAGCAGTACTTC. Translating it yields CASSMRGRTYEQYF. The chain is built from TRBV19 and TRBJ2-7; D call uncertain. The CDR3 sequence is 14 residues long. Trimming took 3 bases from V and 2 from J, leaving 11 bases between them. The germline V gene encodes CDR1 LNHDA and CDR2 SQIVND (reference sequence).

The V call is TRBV2, the J call TRBJ1-5; D possibly corresponds to TRBD1 (5 bases). Germline V gives CDR1 SNHLY, CDR2 FYNNEI. Trimming removed 8 bases from V and 5 bases from J, with 13 bases in between. The CDR3 has 13 residues. CDR3 nucleotide sequence: TGTGCCAGCGAGACAGAACCTCATCAGCCCCAGCATTTT. Protein product: CASETEPHQPQHF.

The rearrangement uses TRBV11-2 and TRBJ2-4; D is undetermined. CDR3 length equals 17 residues. CDR1 is SGHAT, CDR2 FQNNGV, per germline. The V gene lost 0 bases and the J gene lost 0 bases, with 12 bases spanning the gap. The DNA of the CDR3 is TGTGCCAGCAGCTTAGACCACAGAAGAATAGCCAAAAACATTCAGTACTTC. The encoded protein is CASSLDHRRIAKNIQYF.

The chain couples TRBV6-5 to TRBJ2-3, with 8 bases aligning to TRBD1. There are 15 residues in the CDR3. The V segment lost 4 bases and the J segment 2 bases; nucleotides outside the gene matches: 5. Germline V lookup: CDR1 MNHEY, CDR2 SVGAGI. CDR3 nucleotide sequence: TGTGCCAGCAGTTTCAGACAGGGGTCCACAGATACGCAGTATTTT. Encoded protein: CASSFRQGSTDTQYF.

The chain recombines TRBV11-2 with TRBJ1-1; weak D call: TRBD1 (5 bases). The CDR3 runs 13 residues. Trimming removed 7 bases at V and 3 bases at J, with 12 bases between. Germline CDR1 SGHAT, CDR2 FQNNGV. CDR3 sequence reads: CASNLEGDTEAFF. The CDR3, as DNA: TGTGCCAGCAACCTGGAAGGGGACACTGAAGCTTTCTTT. Drawing the rest from reference TRBV11-2 and TRBJ1-1, the complete variable domain is EAGVAQSPRYKIIEKRQSVAFWCNPISGHATLYWYQQILGQGPKLLIQFQNNGVVDDSQLPKDRFSAERLKGVDSTLKIQPAKLEDSAVYLCASNLEGDTEAFFGQGTRLTVV.

In regard to this clone: At the DNA level, this CDR3 is encoded by other sequences in the same sample as well. The chain is built from TRBV5-1 and TRBJ2-3; TRBD1 agrees at 8 bases. Germline V gene lookup returns CDR1 SGHRS and CDR2 YFSETQ. The CDR3 is 15 residues long. With V trimmed by 4 bases and J by 4 bases, 8 bases remained unmatched. CDR3 amino acids: CASSLGQGRADTQYF. CDR3 bases: TGCGCCAGCAGCCTCGGACAGGGTCGTGCAGATACGCAGTATTTT.

The V gene is TRBV6-1, the J gene TRBJ2-7, with D unresolved. The germline V and J ends were trimmed by 4 bases and 4 bases, with 11 bases remaining between them. CDR3 length: 13 amino acids. Per germline, CDR1 MNHNS and CDR2 SASEGT. CDR3 in amino acids: CASSVHQTYEQYF. DNA for the CDR3: TGTGCCAGCAGTGTTCATCAGACTTACGAGCAGTACTTC.

V and J are TRBV5-1 and TRBJ2-7; D might be TRBD1 (5 bases). The V end lost 1 base, the J end lost 3 bases, and 38 bases lay between the germline ends. CDR1 and CDR2 from the germline V gene are SGHRS and YFSETQ. This CDR3 has 23 residues. The CDR3 bases are TGCGCCAGCAGCTTGCGGTTTAATCCAGGGCGAATATCCATAAGGTTAGCACACTACGAGCAGTACTTC. It encodes CASSLRFNPGRISIRLAHYEQYF.

This clone is a singleton in its sample. The V call is TRBV2, the J call TRBJ2-1; D is perhaps TRBD2 (5 bases). Germline loops: CDR1 SNHLY, CDR2 FYNNEI. The ends were cut back, 6 bases at V and 5 bases at J, with 8 bases in the middle. The CDR3 sequence is 12 residues long. The CDR3 nucleotides read TGTGCCAGCAGACGGGATAACAATGAGCAGTTCTTC. This gives the protein CASRRDNNEQFF.

This chain connects TRBV5-5 to TRBJ1-3; 7 nucleotides align to TRBD1. With 2 bases clipped from V and 2 bases from J, the junction kept 10 bases outside the gene matches. Germline CDR1 and CDR2: SGHKS and YYEKEE (reference sequence). This CDR3 region has 17 residues. CDR3 coding DNA: TGTGCCAGCAGCTTACAGGTACCCGGGACAGCTGGAAACACCATATATTTT. Its translation: CASSLQVPGTAGNTIYF.

The chain uses TRBV30 and TRBJ1-6; D perhaps matches TRBD1 (5 bases). V shed 3 bases and J shed 3 bases, with 15 bases lying between them. The CDR3 runs to 16 residues. The germline V gene has CDR1 GTSNPN and CDR2 SVGIG (reference sequence). The CDR3 protein is CAWSRGGVNYNSPLHF. As DNA, the CDR3 is TGTGCCTGGAGCCGCGGGGGGGTTAACTATAATTCACCCCTCCACTTT.

The chain couples TRBV13 to TRBJ2-3, with D possibly being TRBD2 (7 bases). The CDR3 length is 16 residues. The V end was cut by 5 bases, the J end by 0 bases, with 15 bases between. Germline V gene lookup returns CDR1 PRHDT and CDR2 FYEKMQ (reference sequence). The CDR3 spells CASSPTRGASTDTQYF. CDR3 in DNA: TGTGCCAGCAGCCCCACCCGGGGGGCTAGCACAGATACGCAGTATTTT.

This clone occurred once. The chain combines TRBV6-5 with TRBJ1-2, with D unclear. Looked up from germline, CDR1 is MNHEY and CDR2 is SVGAGI. The V end lost 5 bases, the J end lost 0 bases, and 7 bases lay between the germline ends. This CDR3 spans 13 amino acids. CDR3 bases: TGTGCCAGCAGTAGAGCAACTAACTATGGCTACACCTTC. Protein product: CASSRATNYGYTF.

J is TRBJ1-1 and V is TRBV7-2; 9 nucleotides match TRBD1. Germline loops: CDR1 SGHTA, CDR2 FQGNSA. This CDR3 is 14 amino acids long. Trimming took 5 bases from V and 2 from J; bases not matched to a gene: 3. In DNA, the CDR3 is TGTGCCAGCAGCCGGGACAGGGTTAACACTGAAGCTTTCTTT. Residues: CASSRDRVNTEAFF.

As concerns this clone: This specimen includes other DNA sequences encoding the same CDR3. This sequence joins TRBV7-3 and TRBJ2-2; D not certain. V shed 0 bases and J shed 1 base, with 3 bases lying between them. This CDR3 contains 14 residues. Germline CDR1 reads SGHTA; CDR2 reads FQGTGA. CDR3 DNA sequence: TGTGCCAGCAGCTTAACTTGGAACACCGGGGAGCTGTTTTTT. Translating gives CASSLTWNTGELFF.

Note on this clone: Other DNA sequences in this sample translate to the same CDR3. The CDR3 DNA follows: TGTGCCAGCAGTTTCTCCCGGGGGTCCTACGAGCAGTACTTC. This sequence encodes CASSFSRGSYEQYF. The genes are TRBV27 and TRBJ2-7, with D perhaps TRBD2 (6 bases). The CDR3 spans 14 residues. Germline CDR1 is MNHEY and CDR2 is SMNVEV (reference sequence). Trimming left V 3 bases short and J 1 base short, with 10 bases between.

V and J are TRBV9 and TRBJ1-5, with D maybe TRBD1 (5 bases). V lost 0 bases, J lost 7 bases, and 8 bases lay in between. The CDR3 is made up of 13 amino acids. Germline V gives CDR1 SGDLS, CDR2 YYNGEE. Here the CDR3 reads CASSVGGWQPQHF. The CDR3, as DNA: TGTGCCAGCAGCGTAGGGGGGTGGCAGCCCCAGCATTTT. The whole variable domain, remainder taken from reference TRBV9 and TRBJ1-5, is DSGVTQTPKHLITATGQRVTLRCSPRSGDLSVYWYQQSLDQGLQFLIQYYNGEERAKGNILERFSAQQFPDLHSELNLSSLELGDSALYFCASSVGGWQPQHFGDGTRLSIL.

This chain joins TRBV7-8 and TRBJ1-6; weak D call: TRBD1 (5 bases). V lost 3 bases to trimming and J lost 9 bases, with 18 bases between them. The CDR3 has 16 amino acids. CDR1 SGHVS and CDR2 FQNEAQ come from the germline V gene. The CDR3 DNA is TGTGCCAGCAGCTTCGGGGGGACCGACGGAAGTTCACCCCTCCACTTT. Encoded protein: CASSFGGTDGSSPLHF.

CDR3 protein: CASSLVRTGENTIYF. CDR3 nucleotides: TGTGCCAGCAGCTTAGTGAGGACAGGGGAAAACACCATATATTTT. The chain recombines TRBV7-2 with TRBJ1-3, with 9 positions matching TRBD1. Looked up from germline, CDR1 is SGHTA and CDR2 is FQGNSA. This CDR3 region has 15 residues. The junction had 4 bases not matched to a gene; V was cut back by 1 base and J by 6 bases.

Notes on this clone: This specimen includes other DNA sequences encoding the same CDR3. The chain uses TRBV2 and TRBJ2-7, with D possibly matching TRBD1 (6 bases). There are 11 residues in the CDR3. Germline V gene data show CDR1 as SNHLY and CDR2 as FYNNEI. With 4 bases removed from V and 6 bases from J, the gap between germline ends came to 7 bases. The CDR3 DNA is TGTGCCAGCAGTGCCAGGGGCGAGCAGTACTTC. It is translated as CASSARGEQYF.

The V call is TRBV6-6, the J call TRBJ2-1; 7 bases line up with TRBD1. CDR3 length equals 16 residues. The germline V gene encodes CDR1 MNHNY and CDR2 SVGAGI (reference sequence). J was trimmed by 2 bases and V by 6 bases; bases with no gene match: 10. CDR3 coding DNA: TGTGCCAGCAGCCGAGAATACCAGGGGGCCTACAATGAGCAGTTCTTC. Translating it yields CASSREYQGAYNEQFF.

This chain connects TRBV15 to TRBJ2-1, with D possibly matching TRBD2 (5 bases). Trimming removed 1 base from V and 4 bases from J, with 14 bases in between. Germline V gene data show CDR1 as LNHNV and CDR2 as YYDKDF (reference sequence). The CDR3 loop spans 16 amino acids. CDR3 in amino acids: CATSRGRTANYNEQFF. Written as DNA, the CDR3 is TGTGCCACCAGCAGAGGCCGGACTGCTAATTACAATGAGCAGTTCTTC.

The chain employs TRBV6-1 and TRBJ1-5; D uncertain. Trimming cost V 4 bases and J 2 bases, with 15 bases left between them. CDR1 MNHNS and CDR2 SASEGT come from the germline V gene. This CDR3 region has 16 residues. The CDR3 nucleotides are TGTGCCAGCAGTGGCCGTTTGGTTTACGGCAATCAGCCCCAGCATTTT. Amino acids: CASSGRLVYGNQPQHF.

V is TRBV19 and J is TRBJ1-5; D is uncertain. Germline V gene lookup returns CDR1 LNHDA and CDR2 SQIVND (reference sequence). The length of the CDR3 is 14 residues. V was cut by 3 bases and J by 2 bases, with 8 bases left in between. CDR3 DNA: TGTGCCAGTAGTATGGTGAAAGGCAATCAGCCCCAGCATTTT. This translates into CASSMVKGNQPQHF.

The V and J genes are TRBV2 and TRBJ2-4, with 11 bases that match TRBD2. The CDR3 is 15 residues long. V was clipped by 5 bases and J by 4 bases; unmatched bases: 4. Per germline, CDR1 SNHLY and CDR2 FYNNEI. The DNA of the CDR3 is TGTGCCAGCAGTCCTAGGACTAGCGGGAAAAACATTCAGTACTTC. It encodes CASSPRTSGKNIQYF. Filled out from reference TRBV2 and TRBJ2-4, the complete variable domain reads EPEVTQTPSHQVTQMGQEVILRCVPISNHLYFYWYRQILGQKVEFLVSFYNNEISEKSEIFDDQFSVERPDGSNFTLKIRSTKLEDSAMYFCASSPRTSGKNIQYFGAGTRLSVL.

The chain employs TRBV18 and TRBJ2-5; 9 nucleotides align to TRBD2. The V gene end was trimmed by 1 base and the J gene end by 1 base; junction bases not matched to a gene: 7. CDR1 is KGHSH, CDR2 LQKENI, per germline. This CDR3 region has 17 residues. The CDR3 region has the DNA TGTGCCAGCTCACCACTCTTGGCGGGAGGGCCCCAAGAGACCCAGTACTTC. Its translation is CASSPLLAGGPQETQYF.

The chain links TRBV19 to TRBJ2-5; 9 nucleotides align to TRBD1. The germline V gene has CDR1 LNHDA and CDR2 SQIVND (reference sequence). CDR3 length: 15 residues. The V segment lost 1 base and the J segment 3 bases; nucleotides outside the gene matches: 3. This CDR3 reads CASSIVGTGKETQYF. The CDR3 DNA reads TGTGCCAGTAGTATAGTGGGGACAGGGAAAGAGACCCAGTACTTC.